What follows describes a single TCR beta chain. Sequencing of TCR beta drew on CD8+ and CD4+ T cells from blood. Treatment-naive patients with stable or active relapsing-remitting disease were the multiple sclerosis controls. Isolation of CD8+ and CD4+ T cells was performed negatively, whereas enrichment of TEMRA cells was done by FACS. RNA in amounts of roughly 0.45 to 1 ug was reverse transcribed with random hexamers. Amplification of TCR beta CDR3 was carried out by immunoSEQ multiplex PCR, which covered 54 Vbeta and 13 Jbeta segments. In TCRdb, the immunoSEQ multiplex PCR reads were re-called with MiXCR into one record per CDR3 protein. The sample yields around 270,000 distinct CDR3 sequences, about 82% seen once. The sample originates from a study of CD8 T cells in Susac syndrome. Trimming stripped 2 bases from V and 6 bases from J, with 7 bases between. CDR1 is LNHDA and CDR2 is SQIVND in the germline V gene (reference sequence). The CDR3 runs to 13 residues.

Sequencing input: CD8+ T cells from PBMCs. The genes are TRBV19 and TRBJ2-2; D is unresolved. The sequence was collected from a human donor with multiple sclerosis. CDR3 residues: CASSIPSSGELFF. The CDR3 DNA follows: TGTGCCAGTAGTATACCCAGTTCCGGGGAGCTGTTTTTT.